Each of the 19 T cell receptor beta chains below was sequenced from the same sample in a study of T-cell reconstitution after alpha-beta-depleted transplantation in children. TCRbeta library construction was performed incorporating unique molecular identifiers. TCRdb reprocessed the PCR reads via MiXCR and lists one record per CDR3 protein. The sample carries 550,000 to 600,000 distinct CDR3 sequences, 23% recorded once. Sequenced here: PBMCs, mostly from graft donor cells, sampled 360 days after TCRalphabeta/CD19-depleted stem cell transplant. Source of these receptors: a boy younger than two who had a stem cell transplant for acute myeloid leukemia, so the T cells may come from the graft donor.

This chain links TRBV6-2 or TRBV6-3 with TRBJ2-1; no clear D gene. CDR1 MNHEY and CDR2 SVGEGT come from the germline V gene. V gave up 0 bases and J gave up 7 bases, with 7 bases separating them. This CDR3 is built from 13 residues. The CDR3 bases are TGTGCCAGCAGTTACTCGAGGATGAATGAGCAGTTCTTC. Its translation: CASSYSRMNEQFF.

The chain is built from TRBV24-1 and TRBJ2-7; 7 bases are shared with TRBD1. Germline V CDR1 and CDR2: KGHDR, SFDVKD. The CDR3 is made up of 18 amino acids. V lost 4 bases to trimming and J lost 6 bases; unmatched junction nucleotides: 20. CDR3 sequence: CATSDATGYGTRGGEQYF. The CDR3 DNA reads TGTGCCACCAGTGACGCGACAGGGTACGGTACAAGAGGAGGCGAGCAGTACTTC.

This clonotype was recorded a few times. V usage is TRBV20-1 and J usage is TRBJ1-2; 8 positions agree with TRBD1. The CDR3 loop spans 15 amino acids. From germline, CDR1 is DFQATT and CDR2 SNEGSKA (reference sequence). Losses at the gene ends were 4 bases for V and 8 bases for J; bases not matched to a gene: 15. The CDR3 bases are TGCAGTGCTAAATTCCTCCTTTTACAGGGGGGGGGCTACACCTTC. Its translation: CSAKFLLLQGGGYTF.

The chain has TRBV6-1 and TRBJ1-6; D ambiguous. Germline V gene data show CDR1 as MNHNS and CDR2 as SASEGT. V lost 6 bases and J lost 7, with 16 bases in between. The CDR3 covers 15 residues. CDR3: CASSPRVTGNSPLHF. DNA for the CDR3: TGTGCCAGCAGCCCCCGGGTTACGGGCAATTCACCCCTCCACTTT.

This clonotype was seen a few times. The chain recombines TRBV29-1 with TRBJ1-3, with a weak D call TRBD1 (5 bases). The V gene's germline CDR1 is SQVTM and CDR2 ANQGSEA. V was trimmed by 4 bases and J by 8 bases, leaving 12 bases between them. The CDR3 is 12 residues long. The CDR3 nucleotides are TGCAGCGTTGTAGCGGGGGACTACACCATATATTTT. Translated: CSVVAGDYTIYF.

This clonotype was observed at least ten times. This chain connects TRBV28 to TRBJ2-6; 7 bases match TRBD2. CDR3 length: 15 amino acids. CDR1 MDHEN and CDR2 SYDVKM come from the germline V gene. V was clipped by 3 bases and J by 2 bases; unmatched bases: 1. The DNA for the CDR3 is TGTGCCAGCAGTTTGGGAGGGACTGGGGCCAACGTCCTGACTTTC. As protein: CASSLGGTGANVLTF. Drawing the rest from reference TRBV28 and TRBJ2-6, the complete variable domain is DVKVTQSSRYLVKRTGEKVFLECVQDMDHENMFWYRQDPGLGLRLIYFSYDVKMKEKGDIPEGYSVSREKKERFSLILESASTNQTSMYLCASSLGGTGANVLTFGAGSRLTVL.

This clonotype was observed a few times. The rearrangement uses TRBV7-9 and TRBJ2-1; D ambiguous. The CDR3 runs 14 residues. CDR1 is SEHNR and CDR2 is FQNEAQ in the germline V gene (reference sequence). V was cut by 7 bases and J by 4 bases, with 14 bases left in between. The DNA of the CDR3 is TGTGCCAGCACCCTTGCCAGACCTTACAATGAGCAGTTCTTC. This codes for CASTLARPYNEQFF.

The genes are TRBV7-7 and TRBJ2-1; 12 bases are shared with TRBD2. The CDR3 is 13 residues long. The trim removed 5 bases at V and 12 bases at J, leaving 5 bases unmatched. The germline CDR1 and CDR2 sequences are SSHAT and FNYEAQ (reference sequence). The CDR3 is CASSVTSGGRQFF. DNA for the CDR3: TGTGCCAGCAGCGTGACTAGCGGGGGACGGCAGTTCTTC.

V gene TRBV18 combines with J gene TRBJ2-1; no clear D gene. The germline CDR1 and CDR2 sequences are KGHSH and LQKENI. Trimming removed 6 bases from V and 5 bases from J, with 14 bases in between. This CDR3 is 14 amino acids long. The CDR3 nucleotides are TGTGCCAGCTCCCCCGTAATCCGGGACAATGAGCAGTTCTTC. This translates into CASSPVIRDNEQFF.

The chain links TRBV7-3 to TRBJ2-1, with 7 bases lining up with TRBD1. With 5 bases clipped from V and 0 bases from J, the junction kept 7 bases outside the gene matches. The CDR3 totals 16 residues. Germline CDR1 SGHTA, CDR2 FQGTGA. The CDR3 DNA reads TGTGCCAGCAGCGCTTCCGGGACAGACTCCTACAATGAGCAGTTCTTC. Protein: CASSASGTDSYNEQFF.

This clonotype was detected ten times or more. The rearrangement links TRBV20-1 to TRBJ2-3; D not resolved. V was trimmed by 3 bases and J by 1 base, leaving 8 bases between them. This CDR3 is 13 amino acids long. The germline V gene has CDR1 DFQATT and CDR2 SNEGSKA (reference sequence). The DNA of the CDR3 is TGCAGTGCTAGTAACTCCCGCACAGATACGCAGTATTTT. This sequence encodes CSASNSRTDTQYF.

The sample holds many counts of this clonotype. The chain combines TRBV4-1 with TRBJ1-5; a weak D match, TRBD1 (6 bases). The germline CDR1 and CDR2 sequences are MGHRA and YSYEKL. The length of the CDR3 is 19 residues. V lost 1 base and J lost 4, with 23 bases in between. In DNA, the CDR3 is TGCGCCAGCAGCCAAGCTGTCAGGGGACGACCCCACGGAAATCAGCCCCAGCATTTT. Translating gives CASSQAVRGRPHGNQPQHF.

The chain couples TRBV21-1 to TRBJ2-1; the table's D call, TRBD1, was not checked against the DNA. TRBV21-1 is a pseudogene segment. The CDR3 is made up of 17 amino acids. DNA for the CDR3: TGTGCCAGCAGGGTTGGACAGGGGGACCCCTCCTACAATGAGCAGTTCTTC. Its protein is CASRVGQGDPSYNEQFF.

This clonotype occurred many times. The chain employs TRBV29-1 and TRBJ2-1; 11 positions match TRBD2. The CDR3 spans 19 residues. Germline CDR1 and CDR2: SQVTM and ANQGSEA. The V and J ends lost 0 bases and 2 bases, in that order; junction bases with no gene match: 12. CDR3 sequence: CSVEDLGSGGVSPYNEQFF. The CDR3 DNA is TGCAGCGTTGAAGATCTGGGTAGCGGGGGGGTGTCGCCCTACAATGAGCAGTTCTTC.

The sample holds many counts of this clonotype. CDR3 region: CASSEGGGEQYF. The CDR3, as DNA: TGTGCCAGCAGCGAGGGTGGGGGCGAGCAGTACTTC. J is TRBJ2-7 and V is TRBV7-9; the D gene could be TRBD1 or TRBD2 (5 bases each). The CDR3 spans 12 residues. Between the trimmed V and J ends, which lost 5 bases and 6 bases, there was a span of 11 bases. Germline CDR1 reads SEHNR; CDR2 reads FQNEAQ (reference sequence).

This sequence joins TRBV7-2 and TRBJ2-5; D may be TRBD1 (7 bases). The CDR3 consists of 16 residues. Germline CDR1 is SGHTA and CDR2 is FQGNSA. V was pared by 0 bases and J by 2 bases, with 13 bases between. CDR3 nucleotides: TGTGCCAGCAGCTTAGCGGCGGCAGGGGGGCAAGAGACCCAGTACTTC. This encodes CASSLAAAGGQETQYF.

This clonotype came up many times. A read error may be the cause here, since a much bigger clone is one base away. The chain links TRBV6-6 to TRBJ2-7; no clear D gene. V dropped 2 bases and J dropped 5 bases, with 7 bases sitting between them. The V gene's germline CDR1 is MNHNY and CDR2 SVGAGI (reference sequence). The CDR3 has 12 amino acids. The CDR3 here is CASSYRVDEQYF. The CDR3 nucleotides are TGTGCCAGCAGTTACAGGGTGGACGAGCAGTACTTC.

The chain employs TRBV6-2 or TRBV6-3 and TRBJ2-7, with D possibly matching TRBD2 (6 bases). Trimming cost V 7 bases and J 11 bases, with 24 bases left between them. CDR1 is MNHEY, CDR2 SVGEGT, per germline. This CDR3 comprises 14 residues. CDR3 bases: TGTGCCAGCACGGGGGAGGACAAGCCCTACAGAGAGTACTTC. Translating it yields CASTGEDKPYREYF.

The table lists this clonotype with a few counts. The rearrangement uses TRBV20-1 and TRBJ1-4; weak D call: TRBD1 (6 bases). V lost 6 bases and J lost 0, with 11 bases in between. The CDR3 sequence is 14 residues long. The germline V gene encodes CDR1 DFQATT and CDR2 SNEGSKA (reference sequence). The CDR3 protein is CSAGTHPTNEKLFF. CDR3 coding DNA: TGCAGTGCGGGGACACACCCAACTAATGAAAAACTGTTTTTT.